This TCR beta chain was recorded in a study of blood T cell repertoires in COVID-19. Study details: Donors in the United States, Italy and Spain gave samples during acute or convalescent COVID-19. Sources were T cells, B-cell-depleted T cells, or PBMCs; the material itself was cDNA or gDNA.

Original processing notes: How many nucleated cells were present was estimated from reference gene primer amplification. The method was immunoSEQ multiplex PCR; TCRdb's version includes in-frame clones alone and lacks a portion of them. V and J calls and clone size are those listed in that table; D and trimming were worked out from the DNA. Seen here are 88,000 or so clones, 65% to 90% observed once, and the top ten hold less than 9.5%. CDR1 is SGHDN, CDR2 FVKESK, per germline. V lost 2 bases, J lost 6 bases, and 20 bases lay in between. This CDR3 spans 18 amino acids. The chain is built from TRBV14 and TRBJ1-6, with a tentative D call TRBD1 (6 bases). The sample taken for sequencing was peripheral blood. This clonotype was obtained from a man aged 60 to 69 with acute or convalescent COVID-19. CDR3 protein: CASSQRFLSRGLNSPLHF. DNA of the CDR3: TGTGCCAGCAGCCAAAGGTTCTTGAGCAGGGGCCTTAATTCACCCCTCCACTTT.